The T cell receptor beta chain under discussion was sequenced for a study of control samples from healthy donors and cancer patients. There are 15 residues in the CDR3. CDR1 WNHNN and CDR2 SYGVQD come from the germline V gene (reference sequence). Trimming took 0 bases from V and 1 from J, leaving 9 bases between them. Only in-frame clones appear in the TCRdb table, and some are missing; sequencing was by immunoSEQ multiplex PCR. This table holds 150,000 to 190,000 clones, over 85% found once. The sequenced material came from blood. V is TRBV10-1 and J is TRBJ1-1, with a possible D match to TRBD1 (6 bases). This sequence was found in a man in his forties or fifties in good health. The CDR3 loop is CASSESTGSNTEAFF. CDR3 DNA sequence: TGCGCCAGCAGTGAGTCTACAGGGTCGAACACTGAAGCTTTCTTT.